What follows describes a single T cell receptor beta chain. Its matching antigen is unknown. This entry comes from a study of T cells after yellow fever vaccination. Study information: Where fractions had low cell numbers, libraries were prepared from them with the SMART-Seq v4 Ultra Low Input RNA kit. Broader study findings: Most primary-vaccination clones recurred post-booster (roughly 96% CD4, roughly 91% CD8).

A 5'RACE template-switching step, the method used to make TCR cDNA, added a universal primer site and UMIs. TCRdb re-called the 5' RACE reads through MiXCR, storing one row per CDR3 protein. Of about 430,000 distinct CDR3 sequences listed, around 20% are singletons. The receptor comes from a man between 18 and 35 years old who received the YFV17D yellow fever vaccine. The sequencing here drew on PBMCs, taken before the yellow fever booster vaccination.

The CDR3 protein is CASSQEAGGVDTQYF. CDR3 coding DNA: TGCGCCAGCAGCCAAGAAGCGGGGGGAGTAGATACGCAGTATTTT. The chain has TRBV4-3 and TRBJ2-3; 9 nucleotides line up with TRBD2. Germline V gives CDR1 LGHNA, CDR2 YSLEER. There are 15 residues in the CDR3. After removal of 0 bases from V and 5 bases from J, the junction contained 3 bases not matched to a gene.